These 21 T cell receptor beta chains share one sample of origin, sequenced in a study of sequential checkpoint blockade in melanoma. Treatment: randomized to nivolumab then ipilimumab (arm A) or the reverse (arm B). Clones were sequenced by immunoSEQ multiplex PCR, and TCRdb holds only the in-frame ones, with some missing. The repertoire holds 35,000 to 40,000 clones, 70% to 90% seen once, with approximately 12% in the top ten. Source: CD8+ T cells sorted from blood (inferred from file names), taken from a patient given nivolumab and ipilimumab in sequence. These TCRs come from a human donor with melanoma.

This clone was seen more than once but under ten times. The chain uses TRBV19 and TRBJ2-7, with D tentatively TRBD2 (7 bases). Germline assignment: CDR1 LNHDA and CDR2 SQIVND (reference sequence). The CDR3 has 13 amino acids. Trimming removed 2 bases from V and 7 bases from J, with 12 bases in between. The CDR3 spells CASSIYGGREQYV. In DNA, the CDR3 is TGTGCCAGTAGTATATACGGGGGGCGAGAGCAGTACGTC.

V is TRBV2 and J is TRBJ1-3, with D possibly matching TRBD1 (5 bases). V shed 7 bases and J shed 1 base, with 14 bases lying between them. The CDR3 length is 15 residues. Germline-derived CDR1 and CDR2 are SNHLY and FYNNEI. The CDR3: CASTLPRASGNTIYF. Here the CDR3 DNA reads TGTGCCAGCACCCTTCCCAGGGCTTCTGGAAACACCATATATTTT.

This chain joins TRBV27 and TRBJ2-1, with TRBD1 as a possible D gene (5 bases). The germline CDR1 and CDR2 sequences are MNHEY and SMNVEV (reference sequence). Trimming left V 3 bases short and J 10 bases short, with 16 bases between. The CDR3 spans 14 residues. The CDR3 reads CASSLAWSTGEQFF. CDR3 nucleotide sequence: TGTGCCAGCAGTTTGGCGTGGTCAACAGGCGAGCAGTTCTTC.

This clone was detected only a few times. In DNA, the CDR3 is TGTGCCAGCATATCAGAACTATACAATGAGCAGTTCTTC. This sequence encodes CASISELYNEQFF. The chain joins TRBV6-1 to TRBJ2-1; D remains unclear. This CDR3 is 13 amino acids long. Trimming took 7 bases from V and 4 from J, leaving 11 bases between them. CDR1 and CDR2 (germline): MNHNS, SASEGT.

Here the CDR3 DNA reads TGTGCCAGCGAGGACAGGGGAGACACTGAAGCTTTCTTT. Translated: CASEDRGDTEAFF. The chain joins TRBV28 to TRBJ1-1, with 9 bases matching TRBD1. Trimming removed 8 bases from V and 3 bases from J; junction bases left unmatched: 4. The CDR3 spans 13 residues. Germline values: CDR1 MDHEN, CDR2 SYDVKM.

CDR3 sequence reads: CASSLRTSGYEQYF. DNA of the CDR3: TGTGCCAGCAGCCTACGGACTAGCGGTTACGAGCAGTACTTC. The chain combines TRBV14 with TRBJ2-7; 10 bases are shared with TRBD2. J lost 4 bases, V lost 4 bases, and 4 bases had no gene match. CDR1 is SGHDN and CDR2 is FVKESK in the germline V gene. CDR3 length: 14 amino acids.

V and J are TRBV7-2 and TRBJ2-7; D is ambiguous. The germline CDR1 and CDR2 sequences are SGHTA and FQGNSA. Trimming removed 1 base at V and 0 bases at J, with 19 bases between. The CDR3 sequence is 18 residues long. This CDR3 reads CASSLDLYYQAISYEQYF. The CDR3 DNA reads TGTGCCAGCAGCTTAGACCTCTATTACCAGGCTATCTCCTACGAGCAGTACTTC.

CDR3 residues: CASSQDGASGTGELFF. The CDR3 nucleotides read TGCGCCAGCAGCCAAGATGGGGCTAGCGGCACCGGGGAGCTGTTTTTT. V gene TRBV4-3 combines with J gene TRBJ2-2; 7 bases match TRBD2. Germline CDR1 LGHNA, CDR2 YSLEER. V dropped 0 bases and J dropped 4; count of bases not matched to a gene: 5. The CDR3 has 16 residues.

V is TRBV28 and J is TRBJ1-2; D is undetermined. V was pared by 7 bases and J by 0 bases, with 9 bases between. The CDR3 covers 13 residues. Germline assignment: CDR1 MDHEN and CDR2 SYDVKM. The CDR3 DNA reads TGTGCCAGCACGGACTTCTCTAACTATGGCTACACCTTC. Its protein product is CASTDFSNYGYTF.

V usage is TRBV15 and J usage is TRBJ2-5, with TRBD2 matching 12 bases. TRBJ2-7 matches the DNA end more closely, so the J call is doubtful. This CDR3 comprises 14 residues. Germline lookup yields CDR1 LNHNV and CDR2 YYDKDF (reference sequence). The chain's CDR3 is CATSRTSGSYEQYF. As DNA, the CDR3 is TGTGCCACCAGCAGGACTAGCGGGAGCTACGAGCAGTACTTC.

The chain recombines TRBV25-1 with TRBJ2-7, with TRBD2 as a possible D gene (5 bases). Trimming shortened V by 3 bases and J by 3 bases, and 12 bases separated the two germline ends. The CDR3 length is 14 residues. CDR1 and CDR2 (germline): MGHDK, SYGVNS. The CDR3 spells CASSDPGFDYEQYF. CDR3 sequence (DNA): TGTGCCAGCAGTGACCCGGGGTTTGACTACGAGCAGTACTTC.

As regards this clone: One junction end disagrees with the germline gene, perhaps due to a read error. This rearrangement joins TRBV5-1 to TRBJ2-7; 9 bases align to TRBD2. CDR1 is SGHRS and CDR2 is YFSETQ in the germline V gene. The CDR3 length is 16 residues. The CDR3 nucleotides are TGCGTCAGCAGCTTGGGGGCTAGCGGGGCCTCCTACGAGCAGTACTTC. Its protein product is CVSSLGASGASYEQYF.

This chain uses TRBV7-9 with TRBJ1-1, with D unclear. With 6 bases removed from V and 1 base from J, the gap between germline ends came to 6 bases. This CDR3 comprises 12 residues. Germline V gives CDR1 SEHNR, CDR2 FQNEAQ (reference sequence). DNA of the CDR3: TGTGCCAGCAGGACGGGGAACACTGAAGCTTTCTTT. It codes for CASRTGNTEAFF.

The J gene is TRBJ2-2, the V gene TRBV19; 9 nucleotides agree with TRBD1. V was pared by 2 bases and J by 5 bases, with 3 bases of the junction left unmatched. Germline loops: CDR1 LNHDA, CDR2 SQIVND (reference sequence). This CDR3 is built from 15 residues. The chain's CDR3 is CASSITDRGTGELFF. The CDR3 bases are TGTGCCAGTAGTATAACGGACAGGGGTACCGGGGAGCTGTTTTTT.

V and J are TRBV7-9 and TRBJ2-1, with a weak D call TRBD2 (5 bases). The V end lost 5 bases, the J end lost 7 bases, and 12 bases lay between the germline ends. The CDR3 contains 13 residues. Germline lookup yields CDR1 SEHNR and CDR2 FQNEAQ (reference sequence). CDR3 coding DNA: TGTGCCAGCAGCAGGCCGGGGTGGAATGAGCAGTTCTTC. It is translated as CASSRPGWNEQFF.

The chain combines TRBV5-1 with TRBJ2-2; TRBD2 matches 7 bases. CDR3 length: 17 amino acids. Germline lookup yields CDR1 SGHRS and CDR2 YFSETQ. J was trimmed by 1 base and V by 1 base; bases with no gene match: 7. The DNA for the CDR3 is TGCGCCAGCAGCTTGCGGAAGTCGGGAGGGAACACCGGGGAGCTGTTTTTT. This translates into CASSLRKSGGNTGELFF.

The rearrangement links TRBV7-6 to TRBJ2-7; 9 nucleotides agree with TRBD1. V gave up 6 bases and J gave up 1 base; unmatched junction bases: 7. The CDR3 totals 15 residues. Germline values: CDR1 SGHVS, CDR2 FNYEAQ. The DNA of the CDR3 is TGTGCCAGCAGTAGCGGAGGGACAGGGTCCTACGAGCAGTACTTC. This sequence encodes CASSSGGTGSYEQYF.

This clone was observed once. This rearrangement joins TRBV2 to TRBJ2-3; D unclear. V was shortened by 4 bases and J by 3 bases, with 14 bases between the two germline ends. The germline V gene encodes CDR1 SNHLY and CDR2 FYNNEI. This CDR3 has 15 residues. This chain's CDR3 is CASSGWLVITDTQYF. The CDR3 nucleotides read TGTGCCAGCAGTGGGTGGCTAGTGATAACAGATACGCAGTATTTT.

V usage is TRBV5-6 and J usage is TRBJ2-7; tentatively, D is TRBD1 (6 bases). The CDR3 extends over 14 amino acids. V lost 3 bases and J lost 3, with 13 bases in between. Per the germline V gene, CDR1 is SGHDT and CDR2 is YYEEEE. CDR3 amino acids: CASSSDSTYYEQYF. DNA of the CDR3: TGTGCCAGCAGCTCGGACAGCACCTACTACGAGCAGTACTTC.

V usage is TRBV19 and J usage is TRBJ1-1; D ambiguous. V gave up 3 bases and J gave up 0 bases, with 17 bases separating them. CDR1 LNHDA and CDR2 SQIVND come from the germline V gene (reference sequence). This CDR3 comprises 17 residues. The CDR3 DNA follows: TGTGCCAGTAGTATCGGTTCAGGAACTTTCCTGAACACTGAAGCTTTCTTT. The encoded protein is CASSIGSGTFLNTEAFF.

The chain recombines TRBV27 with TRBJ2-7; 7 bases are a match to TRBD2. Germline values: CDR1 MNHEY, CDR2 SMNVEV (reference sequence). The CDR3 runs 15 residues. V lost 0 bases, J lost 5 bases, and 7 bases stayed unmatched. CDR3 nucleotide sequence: TGTGCCAGCAGTTTATCGGGGGGGATGGGGAACGAGCAGTACGTC. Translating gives CASSLSGGMGNEQYV.